The 27 T cell receptor beta chains below were found in one sample sequenced in a study of blood T cells in healthy people across ages. A sample-barcoded 5' primer and a J-beta primer mix were used in a second PCR of about 7 to 12 cycles. One entry per CDR3 protein results from TCRdb running MiXCR on the 5' RACE reads. The data show 1.5 million to 2 million distinct CDR3 sequences, approximately 30% seen once. The sample was blood. These receptors were obtained from a woman aged 25 to 45 in good health.

The chain joins TRBV5-1 to TRBJ2-5; no firm D call. V lost 2 bases to trimming and J lost 1 base, with 9 bases between them. CDR3 length equals 14 residues. Germline CDR1 reads SGHRS; CDR2 reads YFSETQ. CDR3 amino acids: CASSFRGFQETQYF. The DNA for the CDR3 is TGCGCCAGCAGCTTTAGAGGATTCCAAGAGACCCAGTACTTC.

The chain uses TRBV5-5 and TRBJ1-5, with unresolved D. V was pared by 1 base and J by 1 base, with 9 bases between. The CDR3 extends over 15 amino acids. Germline CDR1 reads SGHKS; CDR2 reads YYEKEE (reference sequence). CDR3 coding DNA: TGTGCCAGCAGCTTGAATCCGGGAAGCAATCAGCCCCAGCATTTT. Translating it yields CASSLNPGSNQPQHF.

In its sample, this clonotype was seen a few times. V and J are TRBV5-6 and TRBJ2-1, with D perhaps TRBD2 (6 bases). The CDR3 totals 14 residues. Trimming shortened V by 4 bases and J by 3 bases, and 11 bases separated the two germline ends. Germline V gene data show CDR1 as SGHDT and CDR2 as YYEEEE. This CDR3 is CASSPGTFYNEQFF. The DNA of the CDR3 is TGTGCCAGCAGCCCCGGGACTTTCTACAATGAGCAGTTCTTC.

V usage is TRBV28 and J usage is TRBJ1-2; TRBD1 matches at 8 bases. After removal of 6 bases from V and 9 bases from J, the junction contained 6 bases not matched to a gene. Germline lookup yields CDR1 MDHEN and CDR2 SYDVKM. The CDR3 extends over 12 amino acids. CDR3 nucleotide sequence: TGTGCCAGCAGGGGACAGGTCCTCAGCTACACCTTC. Its protein is CASRGQVLSYTF.

The chain employs TRBV10-2 and TRBJ2-7; 7 positions agree with TRBD2. The germline gives CDR1 WSHSY, CDR2 SAAADI. The CDR3 length is 15 residues. Losses at the gene ends were 4 bases for V and 1 base for J; bases not matched to a gene: 7. The CDR3 is CASSGFAGESYEQYF. CDR3 bases: TGCGCCAGCAGTGGTTTCGCGGGGGAATCCTACGAGCAGTACTTC.

Turning to this clonotype: A much larger clone sits a single nucleotide away, making a read error possible. The CDR3 nucleotides read TGTGCCAACAGCGTCGGACTAGCGGGGGGTAAGCAGTTCTTC. It is translated as CANSVGLAGGKQFF. This rearrangement joins TRBV7-9 to TRBJ2-1; 14 bases line up with TRBD2. Germline CDR1 and CDR2: SEHNR and FQNEAQ (reference sequence). The CDR3 consists of 14 residues. Supplemented by reference TRBV7-9 and TRBJ2-1, the full variable domain reads DTGVSQNPRHKITKRGQNVTFRCDPISEHNRLYWYRQTLGQGPEFLTYFQNEAQLEKSRLLSDRFSAERPKGSFSTLEIQRTEQGDSAMYLCANSVGLAGGKQFFGPGTRLTVL.

This clonotype was found a few times. The chain recombines TRBV6-1 with TRBJ2-7, with D possibly being TRBD1 or TRBD2 (5 bases each). With 0 bases removed from V and 3 bases from J, the gap between germline ends came to 12 bases. The germline gives CDR1 MNHNS, CDR2 SASEGT. The CDR3 totals 15 residues. The CDR3 reads CASSEAHRGSYEQYF. The CDR3 DNA sequence: TGTGCCAGCAGTGAAGCGCATCGGGGCAGCTACGAGCAGTACTTC.

CDR3 amino acids: CASSLALSGTQYF. The CDR3 bases are TGTGCCAGCAGCCTAGCGCTAAGCGGTACGCAGTATTTT. V usage is TRBV27 and J usage is TRBJ2-3, with D possibly matching TRBD2 (6 bases). This CDR3 is 13 amino acids long. Trimming shortened V by 6 bases and J by 8 bases, and 15 bases separated the two germline ends. CDR1 and CDR2 from the germline V gene are MNHEY and SMNVEV (reference sequence).

V gene TRBV4-3 combines with J gene TRBJ2-7; D possibly corresponds to TRBD2 (5 bases). The CDR3 consists of 15 residues. Germline V lookup: CDR1 LGHNA, CDR2 YSLEER. The V end lost 0 bases, the J end lost 1 base, and 10 bases lay between the germline ends. CDR3 sequence (DNA): TGCGCCAGCAGCCAAGAAAGAGCGGAGTCCTACGAGCAGTACTTC. This sequence encodes CASSQERAESYEQYF.

This chain joins TRBV7-6 and TRBJ2-7; unclear D gene. In germline, CDR1 is SGHVS, CDR2 FNYEAQ. With 5 bases removed from V and 3 bases from J, the gap between germline ends came to 11 bases. The CDR3 loop spans 13 amino acids. The CDR3 reads CASSTDIDYEQYF. The CDR3, as DNA: TGTGCCAGCAGCACTGACATCGACTACGAGCAGTACTTC.

Concerning this clonotype: Compared with germline, one end of the junction differs, possibly owing to a read error. V and J are TRBV4-1 and TRBJ2-7, with 7 bases aligning to TRBD2. In germline, CDR1 is MGHRA, CDR2 YSYEKL. This CDR3 contains 15 residues. The CDR3: CTSSLLADSSYEQYF. CDR3 bases: TGCACCAGCAGCCTCCTAGCGGATAGCTCCTACGAGCAGTACTTC.

The V gene is TRBV20-1, the J gene TRBJ1-5, with D hard to call. Trimming pared 3 bases from V and 6 bases from J, leaving 18 bases between. Germline CDR1 and CDR2: DFQATT and SNEGSKA (reference sequence). The CDR3 consists of 15 residues. Written as DNA, the CDR3 is TGCAGTGCTAGTGCTTTCGGGGAGACGGGTCAGCCCCAGCATTTT. Its translation is CSASAFGETGQPQHF.

The J gene is TRBJ1-4, the V gene TRBV9; 8 nucleotides line up with TRBD1. Germline loops: CDR1 SGDLS, CDR2 YYNGEE. The J segment lost 8 bases and the V segment lost 2 bases, leaving 11 bases of the junction unmatched. The CDR3 has 16 residues. The CDR3 DNA reads TGTGCCAGCAGCGTCCACCGCCGACAGGGGCGGGAAAAACTGTTTTTT. This sequence encodes CASSVHRRQGREKLFF. The entire variable domain, with the rest obtained from reference TRBV9 and TRBJ1-4, is as follows: DSGVTQTPKHLITATGQRVTLRCSPRSGDLSVYWYQQSLDQGLQFLIQYYNGEERAKGNILERFSAQQFPDLHSELNLSSLELGDSALYFCASSVHRRQGREKLFFGSGTQLSVL.

A remark on this clonotype: Germline and junction disagree at one end, which may indicate a read error. The V gene is TRBV20-1, the J gene TRBJ2-4, with a tentative D call TRBD1 (6 bases). Germline V gives CDR1 DFQATT, CDR2 SNEGSKA (reference sequence). CDR3 length equals 14 residues. CDR3 coding DNA: TGCAGTCCGATGGACAGAAACTCCAAAAGCATTCAGTACTTC. This sequence encodes CSPMDRNSKSIQYF.

This clonotype has just a few counts. V is TRBV5-5 and J is TRBJ2-3; TRBD2 might be the D (7 bases). Between the trimmed V and J ends, which lost 6 bases and 1 base, there was a span of 15 bases. Germline CDR1 is SGHKS and CDR2 is YYEKEE (reference sequence). The CDR3 totals 15 residues. The CDR3 loop reads CASITGRGRTDTQYF. DNA for the CDR3: TGTGCCAGCATTACAGGGAGGGGTCGCACAGATACGCAGTATTTT. Full variable domain (rest looked up from reference TRBV5-5 and TRBJ2-3): DAGVTQSPTHLIKTRGQQVTLRCSPISGHKSVSWYQQVLGQGPQFIFQYYEKEERGRGNFPDRFSARQFPNYSSELNVNALLLGDSALYLCASITGRGRTDTQYFGPGTRLTVL.

This clonotype was seen ten or more times. V usage is TRBV5-1 and J usage is TRBJ2-5, with D hard to call. From germline, CDR1 is SGHRS and CDR2 YFSETQ. With 1 base removed from V and 0 bases from J, the gap between germline ends came to 10 bases. The CDR3 sequence is 15 residues long. CDR3 loop: CASSLSPADQETQYF. CDR3 coding DNA: TGCGCCAGCAGCTTGTCCCCGGCCGACCAAGAGACCCAGTACTTC.

This clonotype was detected a few times. The gene calls are TRBV7-3 and TRBJ2-6; 10 bases map to TRBD2. The CDR3 has 18 residues. Germline V gene sequence: CDR1 SGHTA, CDR2 FQGTGA. J was trimmed by 0 bases and V by 1 base; bases with no gene match: 3. This CDR3 reads CASSLIAGGFSGANVLTF. CDR3 coding DNA: TGTGCCAGCAGCTTAATAGCGGGGGGTTTCTCTGGGGCCAACGTCCTGACTTTC.

The chain carries TRBV2 and TRBJ2-7; D might be TRBD1 or TRBD2, each matching 7 bases. In germline, CDR1 is SNHLY, CDR2 FYNNEI. The V end lost 4 bases, the J end lost 2 bases, and 15 bases lay between the germline ends. The CDR3 consists of 15 residues. This CDR3 is CASSVHRGGAYEQYF. CDR3 bases: TGTGCCAGCAGTGTGCACAGGGGAGGGGCCTACGAGCAGTACTTC.

This clonotype was recorded a few times. V usage is TRBV20-1 and J usage is TRBJ1-2, with 11 positions matching TRBD1. V was clipped by 2 bases and J by 7 bases; unmatched bases: 6. The CDR3 loop spans 14 amino acids. Germline CDR1 is DFQATT and CDR2 is SNEGSKA (reference sequence). CDR3 protein: CSARRGQGARGYTF. The CDR3 DNA is TGCAGTGCTAGACGCGGACAGGGGGCGCGTGGCTACACCTTC.

This clonotype was detected ten times or more. The chain links TRBV12-3 or TRBV12-4 to TRBJ2-5; D gene unclear. Trimming shortened V by 4 bases and J by 4 bases, and 7 bases separated the two germline ends. This CDR3 has 12 amino acids. The CDR3 loop is CASSYDGETQYF. As DNA, the CDR3 is TGTGCCAGCAGTTACGACGGAGAGACCCAGTACTTC.

This clonotype has a count of ten or more. The chain joins TRBV3-1 to TRBJ2-7; D is unclear. V was cut by 1 base and J by 2 bases, with 3 bases left in between. Germline V lookup: CDR1 LGHDT, CDR2 YNNKEL (reference sequence). The CDR3 extends over 12 amino acids. The chain's CDR3 is CASSQGPYEQYF. In DNA form, the CDR3 reads TGTGCCAGCAGCCAAGGTCCCTACGAGCAGTACTTC.

The chain links TRBV28 to TRBJ2-1; D possibly corresponds to TRBD1 (5 bases). Trimming took 5 bases from V and 1 from J, leaving 18 bases between them. This CDR3 has 17 residues. Germline V gives CDR1 MDHEN, CDR2 SYDVKM. CDR3 loop: CASSHPSQGFSYNEQFF. CDR3 DNA sequence: TGTGCCAGCAGTCATCCGTCTCAGGGATTTTCCTACAATGAGCAGTTCTTC.

In regard to this clonotype: The DNA is left out, because the CDR3 cannot be placed on it with certainty; the CDR3 is given as TCRdb lists it. This sequence joins TRBV5-4 and TRBJ1-1; the listed D gene, TRBD1, was not tested against the DNA. From germline, CDR1 is SGHNT and CDR2 YYREEE (reference sequence). The CDR3 adds up to 11 amino acids, both ends counted. The CDR3 reads CASSLVGTGSF.

This clonotype was picked up one time. One junction end does not reproduce the germline sequence, and a read error may be involved. This chain connects TRBV27 to TRBJ1-5; D unresolved. Per germline, CDR1 MNHEY and CDR2 SMNVEV (reference sequence). The CDR3 runs to 13 residues. The CDR3 region is CAGSQFWGQPQHF. CDR3 coding DNA: TGTGCCGGCAGTCAGTTTTGGGGACAGCCCCAGCATTTT.

The chain recombines TRBV29-1 with TRBJ1-1; no reliable D call. Germline V CDR1 and CDR2: SQVTM, ANQGSEA. V lost 4 bases and J 2 bases, leaving 17 bases between the germline ends. There are 15 residues in the CDR3. CDR3 sequence reads: CSVVRRAASNTEAFF. The CDR3 coding sequence is TGCAGCGTTGTAAGGAGGGCGGCGAGTAACACTGAAGCTTTCTTT.

The CDR3 nucleotides read TGTGCCAGCAGTTTATCGTTCCAGAACGTGCAAGAGACCCAGTACTTC. It specifies CASSLSFQNVQETQYF. The J gene is TRBJ2-5, the V gene TRBV28; D is unclear. The CDR3 is made up of 16 amino acids. The ends were cut back, 1 base at V and 2 bases at J, with 14 bases in the middle. The germline CDR1 and CDR2 sequences are MDHEN and SYDVKM.

This clonotype has only a few counts. The gene calls are TRBV29-1 and TRBJ2-7; D is perhaps TRBD1 (6 bases). Between the trimmed V and J ends, which lost 5 bases and 0 bases, there was a span of 20 bases. This CDR3 contains 16 residues. Germline loops: CDR1 SQVTM, CDR2 ANQGSEA. The CDR3 spells CSVPQARDNSSYEQYF. The CDR3 bases are TGCAGCGTTCCCCAGGCCAGGGACAACAGCTCCTACGAGCAGTACTTC.